This T cell receptor beta chain was recovered during a study of shared clonotypes between healthy human individuals. Study outcomes and limitations: Approximately 5.3% was the fraction of naive CD4 clonotypes found shared across several donors. Sampling covered nothing but blood. Tissue TCR repertoires likely differ from those found in blood.

Here immunoSEQ multiplex PCR was the method, and the copy in TCRdb shows in-frame clones only, minus some. The sample holds more than 2 million clones, 95% seen once. The ends were cut back, 2 bases at V and 4 bases at J, with 11 bases in the middle. The V gene's germline CDR1 is ENHRY and CDR2 SYGVKD. The CDR3 is 14 residues long. About this clone: Its antigen is undetermined.

V usage is TRBV10-3 and J usage is TRBJ1-2, with D possibly matching TRBD1 (5 bases). The sequenced material came from naive CD4+ T cells sorted from blood. Sample subset: CD45RA+ positively selected. This sequence was found in a man younger than 35 in good health. CDR3 loop: CAISEPGAIYGYTF. The CDR3 region has the DNA TGTGCCATCAGTGAGCCCGGGGCCATCTATGGCTACACCTTC.